This TCR beta chain was documented in a study of CD8+CD57+ T cells in acquired aplastic anemia. Whoever was chosen for sequencing had shown CD8+CD57+ cell expansion by flow cytometry. Profiling that covered TCR beta VDJ and CDR3 relied on genomic DNA as its template. TCRdb called the reads again in MiXCR, with one record for every CDR3 protein. In the table there are under 350,000 distinct CDR3 sequences, 56% of which are singletons. This CDR3 is built from 15 residues. V shed 5 bases and J shed 5 bases, with 18 bases lying between them. Germline V gives CDR1 SNHLY, CDR2 FYNNEI. V and J are TRBV2 and TRBJ2-5, with D possibly matching TRBD1 (6 bases). This clonotype originated in a human donor with aplastic anemia. Source material: sorted CD4+, CD8+, or CD8+CD57+ T cells (not recorded which) from PBMCs. The CDR3 sequence is CASSSQQGRGETQYF. The CDR3 nucleotides are TGTGCCAGCAGTAGTCAGCAGGGGCGCGGGGAGACCCAGTACTTC.